This T cell receptor beta chain was documented in a study of T cell changes during pregnancy in multiple sclerosis. Using immunoSEQ multiplex PCR, the repertoire was profiled, and TCRdb retains in-frame clones only, with some absent. The sample holds 35,000 to 45,000 clones; less than 90% are singletons and the top ten take roughly 0.57%. CDR1 is GTSNPN and CDR2 is SVGIG in the germline V gene (reference sequence). V lost 3 bases, J lost 4 bases, and 7 bases stayed unmatched. The CDR3 spans 15 residues. The clonotype was recovered from a female donor with multiple sclerosis, enrolled in a pregnancy study. The gene calls are TRBV30 and TRBJ2-7, with TRBD1 matching over 12 bases. Sequenced here: CD4+ T cells from peripheral blood mononuclear cells, sampled in the first trimester of pregnancy. The CDR3 loop reads CAWSPVGQGAYEQYF. The CDR3, as DNA: TGTGCCTGGAGCCCAGTGGGACAGGGGGCTTACGAGCAGTACTTC.